This entry lists 18 T cell receptor beta chains sequenced from one sample in a study of cytomegalovirus exposure and HLA in healthy donors. PCR involved 60 Vbeta and 13 Jbeta primers. Assay: immunoSEQ multiplex PCR; the TCRdb copy retains only in-frame clones and omits some. The sample lists around 190,000 clones, around 79% occurring once. Sequenced material: PBMCs. The source of these receptors is a woman between 50 and 59 years old in good health and CMV-seronegative.

The CDR3 nucleotides read TGTGCCAGGCCGTCGGACGGGGCTAACTATGGCTACACCTTC. Translated, it gives CARPSDGANYGYTF. J is TRBJ1-2 and V is TRBV7-2; D remains ambiguous. There are 14 residues in the CDR3. Trimming removed 9 bases at V and 0 bases at J, with 14 bases between. Germline V gene sequence: CDR1 SGHTA, CDR2 FQGNSA. The variable domain in full, completed from reference TRBV7-2 and TRBJ1-2, reads GAGVSQSPSNKVTEKGKDVELRCDPISGHTALYWYRQSLGQGLEFLIYFQGNSAPDKSGLPSDRFSAERTGGSVSTLTIQRTQQEDSAVYLCARPSDGANYGYTFGSGTRLTVV.

In its sample, this clone was seen once. The chain links TRBV29-1 to TRBJ1-2; 9 nucleotides agree with TRBD1. The CDR3 is 14 residues long. Germline assignment: CDR1 SQVTM and CDR2 ANQGSEA. J was trimmed by 8 bases and V by 3 bases; bases with no gene match: 10. The CDR3 is CSVDLKQGARGYTF. The CDR3 DNA is TGCAGCGTTGACCTTAAACAGGGGGCGCGCGGCTACACCTTC.

The J gene is TRBJ2-2, the V gene TRBV5-1; D gene unclear. Trimming cost V 0 bases and J 11 bases, with 17 bases left between them. The CDR3 is 15 amino acids. Looked up from germline, CDR1 is SGHRS and CDR2 is YFSETQ. The CDR3 DNA reads TGCGCCAGCAGCTTGGGTTCGACTGCTAGGATCGAGCTGTTTTTT. Protein product: CASSLGSTARIELFF.

This clone was picked up a small number of times. This chain uses TRBV15 with TRBJ1-1, with D unresolved. The ends were cut back, 0 bases at V and 4 bases at J, with 15 bases in the middle. The CDR3 covers 16 residues. Germline loops: CDR1 LNHNV, CDR2 YYDKDF (reference sequence). CDR3 in amino acids: CATSRDWLNGSTEAFF. The DNA of the CDR3 is TGTGCCACCAGCAGAGATTGGCTCAACGGGAGCACTGAAGCTTTCTTT.

CDR3 sequence reads: CASSLLAGGVNEQFF. DNA for the CDR3: TGTGCCAGCAGCCTTCTAGCGGGGGGGGTGAATGAGCAGTTCTTC. The rearrangement links TRBV7-3 to TRBJ2-1, with 12 positions matching TRBD2. CDR1 and CDR2 (germline): SGHTA, FQGTGA. The J segment lost 7 bases and the V segment lost 5 bases, leaving 6 bases of the junction unmatched. The CDR3 has 15 residues.

This clone has a handful of counts. This sequence joins TRBV6-1 and TRBJ2-7, with D possibly matching TRBD2 (6 bases). V lost 2 bases and J lost 2, with 13 bases in between. This CDR3 has 15 amino acids. In germline, CDR1 is MNHNS, CDR2 SASEGT. CDR3 loop: CASSEKASAAYEQYF. The CDR3 nucleotides read TGTGCCAGCAGTGAAAAGGCTAGCGCCGCCTACGAGCAGTACTTC.

This clone was counted once. The DNA for the CDR3 is TGTGCCAGCAGCAGCCGTGGAGGCAGCGATAATCAGCCCCAGCATTTT. Protein product: CASSSRGGSDNQPQHF. The chain couples TRBV5-8 to TRBJ1-5, with no clear D. Trimming left V 4 bases short and J 4 bases short, with 18 bases between. Germline CDR1 SGHTS, CDR2 YDEGEE. The CDR3 length is 16 residues.

This sequence joins TRBV29-1 and TRBJ1-1; D is unclear. The CDR3 extends over 10 amino acids. Germline lookup yields CDR1 SQVTM and CDR2 ANQGSEA. V gave up 8 bases and J gave up 1 base, with 5 bases separating them. Here the CDR3 DNA reads TGCAGCATAAAGAACACTGAAGCTTTCTTT. Its protein product is CSIKNTEAFF.

The chain couples TRBV7-9 to TRBJ2-7; 8 nucleotides align to TRBD1. J gave up 6 bases and V 1 base, and 2 bases lay outside the gene matches. The CDR3 length is 13 residues. Germline lookup yields CDR1 SEHNR and CDR2 FQNEAQ (reference sequence). CDR3 protein: CASSLGTGTEQYF. The CDR3 DNA reads TGTGCCAGCAGCTTAGGGACAGGGACCGAGCAGTACTTC.

The chain combines TRBV9 with TRBJ2-1; the D gene is possibly TRBD2 (5 bases). Trimming pared 0 bases from V and 2 bases from J, leaving 9 bases between. The CDR3 is 15 amino acids. From germline, CDR1 is SGDLS and CDR2 YYNGEE. CDR3 region: CASSVGSGTYNEQFF. In nucleotides, the CDR3 is TGTGCCAGCAGCGTAGGAAGCGGAACCTACAATGAGCAGTTCTTC.

This rearrangement joins TRBV7-2 to TRBJ2-3; 7 bases agree with TRBD1. The J segment lost 4 bases and the V segment lost 5 bases, leaving 12 bases of the junction unmatched. Germline CDR1 and CDR2: SGHTA and FQGNSA. CDR3 length: 16 residues. CDR3 in DNA: TGTGCCAGCAGCCCGGTGTTTTTAGGGGGCGCAGATACGCAGTATTTT. Translating it yields CASSPVFLGGADTQYF.

The gene calls are TRBV27 and TRBJ2-7; tentative D call: TRBD2 (5 bases). The ends were cut back, 6 bases at V and 4 bases at J, with 13 bases in the middle. The CDR3 extends over 13 amino acids. CDR1 MNHEY and CDR2 SMNVEV come from the germline V gene (reference sequence). CDR3 bases: TGTGCCAGCAGGGAGGCCGTCCAGTACGAGCAGTACTTC. Protein: CASREAVQYEQYF.

This chain joins TRBV9 and TRBJ2-7, with TRBD1 matching 7 bases. Germline loops: CDR1 SGDLS, CDR2 YYNGEE. V gave up 2 bases and J gave up 5 bases; unmatched junction bases: 10. The CDR3 length is 15 residues. This CDR3 is CASSVSGQVQNEQYF. As DNA, the CDR3 is TGTGCCAGCAGCGTTAGTGGACAGGTACAAAACGAGCAGTACTTC.

The chain has TRBV9 and TRBJ2-1, with TRBD2 matching over 8 bases. V was clipped by 0 bases and J by 4 bases; unmatched bases: 6. The CDR3 runs to 16 residues. Germline V gives CDR1 SGDLS, CDR2 YYNGEE. The chain's CDR3 is CASSVAGGARYNEQFF. As DNA, the CDR3 is TGTGCCAGCAGCGTAGCCGGGGGGGCCAGGTACAATGAGCAGTTCTTC.

CDR3 loop: CASSIDTFNQPQHF. CDR3 sequence (DNA): TGTGCCAGCAGCATAGACACATTCAATCAGCCCCAGCATTTT. The V and J genes are TRBV6-5 and TRBJ1-5; D not resolved. Trimming removed 6 bases from V and 3 bases from J, with 12 bases in between. This CDR3 is built from 14 residues. Germline V lookup: CDR1 MNHEY, CDR2 SVGAGI.

The chain is built from TRBV4-1 and TRBJ2-7; D ambiguous. V was pared by 0 bases and J by 2 bases, with 8 bases between. CDR1 and CDR2 from the germline V gene are MGHRA and YSYEKL. The CDR3 extends over 14 amino acids. CDR3 coding DNA: TGCGCCAGCAGCCAAGATCTAGGTCCCTACGAGCAGTACTTC. The encoded protein is CASSQDLGPYEQYF.

J is TRBJ2-5 and V is TRBV20-1, with a tentative D call TRBD2 (5 bases). This CDR3 spans 11 amino acids. Germline CDR1 is DFQATT and CDR2 is SNEGSKA (reference sequence). Trimming took off 3 bases at V and 5 bases at J, with 7 bases between the two ends. The CDR3 sequence is CSASQRETQYF. The CDR3 DNA reads as TGCAGTGCTAGCCAGCGGGAGACCCAGTACTTC.

The chain combines TRBV9 with TRBJ2-2, with no clear D. The V and J ends lost 1 base and 3 bases respectively, with 4 bases between them. The CDR3 loop spans 13 amino acids. CDR1 is SGDLS and CDR2 is YYNGEE in the germline V gene. This CDR3 is CASSVSDTGELFF. CDR3 DNA sequence: TGTGCCAGCAGCGTATCGGACACCGGGGAGCTGTTTTTT.